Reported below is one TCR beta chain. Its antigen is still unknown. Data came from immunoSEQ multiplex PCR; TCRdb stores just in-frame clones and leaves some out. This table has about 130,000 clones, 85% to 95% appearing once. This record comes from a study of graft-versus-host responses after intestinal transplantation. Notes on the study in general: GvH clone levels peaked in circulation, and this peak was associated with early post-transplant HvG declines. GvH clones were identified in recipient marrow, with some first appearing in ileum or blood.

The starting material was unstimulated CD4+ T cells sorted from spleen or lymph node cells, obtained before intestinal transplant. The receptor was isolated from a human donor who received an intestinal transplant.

The chain's CDR3 is CASSSLAGWGGTQYF. Here the CDR3 DNA reads TGTGCCAGCAGTTCTCTAGCGGGATGGGGAGGGACCCAGTACTTC. V is TRBV27 and J is TRBJ2-5, with 9 bases matching TRBD2. V gave up 4 bases and J gave up 7 bases; unmatched junction bases: 10. This CDR3 spans 15 amino acids. The germline V gene has CDR1 MNHEY and CDR2 SMNVEV (reference sequence).